The 19 T cell receptor beta chains below all came from one sample that was sequenced in a study of cytomegalovirus exposure and HLA in healthy donors. In the PCR, 60 Vbeta and 13 Jbeta primers were used. Using immunoSEQ multiplex PCR, the repertoire was profiled, and TCRdb retains in-frame clones only, with some absent. The repertoire has some 77,000 clones, over 70% of them found once; the top ten carry about 20%. The material sequenced was PBMCs. The source of these receptors is a woman aged 40 to 50 in good health and CMV-seropositive.

This sequence joins TRBV30 and TRBJ1-2; 7 positions agree with TRBD1. Germline loops: CDR1 GTSNPN, CDR2 SVGIG (reference sequence). The junction had 4 bases not matched to a gene; V was cut back by 0 bases and J by 6 bases. The CDR3 loop spans 13 amino acids. CDR3: CAWSVTGLHGYTF. CDR3 bases: TGTGCCTGGAGTGTGACAGGGCTCCATGGCTACACCTTC.

The rearrangement links TRBV6-4 to TRBJ2-6; D remains unclear. Germline lookup yields CDR1 MRHNA and CDR2 SNTAGT. Trimming took off 3 bases at V and 0 bases at J, with 18 bases between the two ends. This CDR3 is 19 amino acids long. CDR3 DNA sequence: TGTGCCAGCAGTGATCGGCTGGCCGGGTCCAGCTCTGGGGCCAACGTCCTGACTTTC. Translated: CASSDRLAGSSSGANVLTF.

The J gene is TRBJ2-1, the V gene TRBV10-3, with TRBD2 matching over 9 bases. V was pared by 3 bases and J by 7 bases, with 13 bases of the junction left unmatched. Germline V gene lookup returns CDR1 ENHRY and CDR2 SYGVKD. This CDR3 comprises 17 residues. Here the CDR3 reads CAISDPWGGGAINEQFF. CDR3 nucleotides: TGTGCCATCAGTGATCCCTGGGGCGGGGGGGCCATAAATGAGCAGTTCTTC.

V usage is TRBV9 and J usage is TRBJ2-1; no clear D. Germline loops: CDR1 SGDLS, CDR2 YYNGEE. The V gene lost 4 bases and the J gene lost 0 bases, with 14 bases spanning the gap. This CDR3 region has 16 residues. CDR3 amino acids: CASSPLEAGSYNEQFF. The CDR3 bases are TGTGCCAGCAGCCCCCTCGAGGCTGGCTCCTACAATGAGCAGTTCTTC.

This clone was observed a handful of times. Other DNA sequences in the sample encode the same CDR3. The chain uses TRBV14 and TRBJ2-7; D uncertain. Per germline, CDR1 SGHDN and CDR2 FVKESK. There are 11 residues in the CDR3. V gave up 2 bases and J gave up 4 bases, with 3 bases separating them. CDR3 nucleotide sequence: TGTGCCAGCAGCCAACGGTACGAGCAGTACTTC. It encodes CASSQRYEQYF.

This clone came up a few times. The V call is TRBV5-1, the J call TRBJ1-6; 8 bases are shared with TRBD1. Germline loops: CDR1 SGHRS, CDR2 YFSETQ. This CDR3 is 18 amino acids long. With V trimmed by 0 bases and J by 9 bases, 14 bases remained unmatched. DNA for the CDR3: TGCGCCAGCAGCTTGGGGGGAAAGGACAGGGAAAGGGGTTCACCCCTCCACTTT. It specifies CASSLGGKDRERGSPLHF.

This chain connects TRBV30 to TRBJ2-3, with 10 nucleotides matching TRBD2. With V trimmed by 5 bases and J by 8 bases, 10 bases remained unmatched. The CDR3 has 14 amino acids. In germline, CDR1 is GTSNPN, CDR2 SVGIG (reference sequence). The chain's CDR3 is CAWALGLAFGTQYF. Written as DNA, the CDR3 is TGTGCCTGGGCCTTGGGACTAGCGTTTGGTACGCAGTATTTT.

The V gene is TRBV18, the J gene TRBJ2-7; weak D call: TRBD1 (5 bases). CDR3 length: 14 residues. Germline V CDR1 and CDR2: KGHSH, LQKENI. Trimming pared 3 bases from V and 2 bases from J, leaving 11 bases between. This CDR3 reads CASSPTGPTYEQYF. The CDR3 DNA reads as TGTGCCAGCTCACCTACAGGTCCAACCTACGAGCAGTACTTC.

V usage is TRBV6-5 and J usage is TRBJ2-7; perhaps TRBD1 as D (6 bases). The V and J ends lost 1 base and 2 bases respectively, with 15 bases between them. Germline CDR1 MNHEY, CDR2 SVGAGI. CDR3 length: 16 residues. The chain's CDR3 is CASSYYPGQLAYEQYF. The DNA of the CDR3 is TGTGCCAGCAGTTACTACCCAGGACAGCTTGCCTACGAGCAGTACTTC.

The V call is TRBV27, the J call TRBJ2-7; no reliable D call. V was shortened by 3 bases and J by 7 bases, with 16 bases between the two germline ends. The germline V gene encodes CDR1 MNHEY and CDR2 SMNVEV (reference sequence). The CDR3 is 14 amino acids. The DNA for the CDR3 is TGTGCCAGCAGTTTCCCGGTCGAGAGGTTGGAGCAGTACTTC. This gives the protein CASSFPVERLEQYF.

This CDR3 is CASSPRDRGYNEQFF. CDR3 in DNA: TGTGCCAGCAGCCCCCGGGACAGGGGGTACAATGAGCAGTTCTTC. This chain links TRBV5-4 with TRBJ2-1, with TRBD1 identical over 11 bases. The CDR3 length is 15 residues. Trimming at V came to 4 bases and at J to 4 bases, leaving 4 bases not matched to a gene. CDR1 is SGHNT and CDR2 is YYREEE in the germline V gene (reference sequence).

This chain joins TRBV5-1 and TRBJ2-5, with 15 bases that match TRBD2. J gave up 6 bases and V 6 bases, and 12 bases lay outside the gene matches. The length of the CDR3 is 17 residues. In germline, CDR1 is SGHRS, CDR2 YFSETQ. The CDR3 loop reads CASNPGLAGGLGQTQYF. The CDR3, as DNA: TGCGCCAGCAACCCCGGACTAGCGGGAGGGCTGGGGCAGACCCAGTACTTC. Full variable domain (outside the CDR3, taken from reference TRBV5-1 and TRBJ2-5): KAGVTQTPRYLIKTRGQQVTLSCSPISGHRSVSWYQQTPGQGLQFLFEYFSETQRNKGNFPGRFSGRQFSNSRSEMNVSTLELGDSALYLCASNPGLAGGLGQTQYFGPGTRLLVL.

This rearrangement joins TRBV5-6 to TRBJ1-1; TRBD1 aligns across 8 bases. J gave up 4 bases and V 1 base, and 6 bases lay outside the gene matches. The CDR3 is 15 amino acids. From germline, CDR1 is SGHDT and CDR2 YYEEEE. The CDR3 nucleotides are TGTGCCAGCAGCTTGAGACAGGGGCTTGTCACTGAAGCTTTCTTT. Translated, it gives CASSLRQGLVTEAFF.

This clone was observed a handful of times. The rearrangement joins TRBV21-1 to TRBJ2-3; the table's D call of TRBD2 was not tested on the DNA. TRBV21-1 is termed a pseudogene. This CDR3 comprises 17 residues. The CDR3 reads CASSKGLAGGWSDTQYF. For the CDR3, the DNA is TGTGCCAGCAGCAAAGGGCTAGCGGGGGGGTGGTCAGATACGCAGTATTTT.

The V call is TRBV27, the J call TRBJ1-3, with 7 bases fitting TRBD1. Germline V gene sequence: CDR1 MNHEY, CDR2 SMNVEV (reference sequence). Losses at the gene ends were 5 bases for V and 0 bases for J; bases not matched to a gene: 19. The length of the CDR3 is 20 residues. The CDR3 DNA follows: TGTGCCAGCAGTCGAAAAACCCAAACAGGGGTAACCGACTCTGGAAACACCATATATTTT. Encoded protein: CASSRKTQTGVTDSGNTIYF.

This chain uses TRBV2 with TRBJ1-4; TRBD1 matches 11 bases. Germline V gene lookup returns CDR1 SNHLY and CDR2 FYNNEI. The CDR3 length is 16 residues. The ends lost 7 bases at V and 7 bases at J; junction bases unmatched: 11. CDR3 sequence (DNA): TGTGCCAGCACCCCAAGGAGGACAGGGGGCAGTGAAAAACTGTTTTTT. Its translation is CASTPRRTGGSEKLFF.

The chain uses TRBV6-6 and TRBJ2-1; TRBD2 matches 9 bases. The V gene's germline CDR1 is MNHNY and CDR2 SVGAGI (reference sequence). With V trimmed by 5 bases and J by 4 bases, 6 bases remained unmatched. The CDR3 is 15 amino acids. The DNA of the CDR3 is TGTGCCAGCAGTCAGGCCCTAGCGGGGTACAATGAGCAGTTCTTC. This translates into CASSQALAGYNEQFF.

The rearrangement joins TRBV18 to TRBJ2-1; 8 nucleotides agree with TRBD2. Trimming removed 3 bases from V and 1 base from J; junction bases left unmatched: 5. The CDR3 length is 16 residues. The germline V gene has CDR1 KGHSH and CDR2 LQKENI. The CDR3 is CASSPPSGQSYNEQFF. CDR3 DNA: TGTGCCAGCTCACCGCCTAGCGGGCAGTCCTACAATGAGCAGTTCTTC. Complete variable domain (other parts from reference TRBV18 and TRBJ2-1): NAGVMQNPRHLVRRRGQEARLRCSPMKGHSHVYWYRQLPEEGLKFMVYLQKENIIDESGMPKERFSAEFPKEGPSILRIQQVVRGDSAAYFCASSPPSGQSYNEQFFGPGTRLTVL.

The chain uses TRBV6-5 and TRBJ1-5, with D maybe TRBD1 (6 bases). Trimming left V 5 bases short and J 0 bases short, with 11 bases between. This CDR3 spans 15 amino acids. Germline CDR1 MNHEY, CDR2 SVGAGI. The chain's CDR3 is CASSPDRHSNQPQHF. The CDR3 nucleotides are TGTGCCAGCAGTCCAGACAGGCATAGCAATCAGCCCCAGCATTTT.